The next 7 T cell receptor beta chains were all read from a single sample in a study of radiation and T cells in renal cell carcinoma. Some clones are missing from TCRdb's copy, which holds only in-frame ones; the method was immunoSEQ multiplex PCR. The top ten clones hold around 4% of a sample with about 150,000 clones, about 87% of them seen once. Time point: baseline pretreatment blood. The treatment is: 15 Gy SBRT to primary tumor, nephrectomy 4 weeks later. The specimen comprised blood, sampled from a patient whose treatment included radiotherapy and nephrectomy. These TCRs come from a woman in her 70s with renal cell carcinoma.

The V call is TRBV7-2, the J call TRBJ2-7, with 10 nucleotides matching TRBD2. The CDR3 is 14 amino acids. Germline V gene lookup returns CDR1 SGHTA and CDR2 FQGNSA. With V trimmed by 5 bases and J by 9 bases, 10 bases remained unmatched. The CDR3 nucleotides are TGTGCCAGCAGCCCGCCTGTAGCGGGGGGCGGGCAGTACTTC. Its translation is CASSPPVAGGGQYF.

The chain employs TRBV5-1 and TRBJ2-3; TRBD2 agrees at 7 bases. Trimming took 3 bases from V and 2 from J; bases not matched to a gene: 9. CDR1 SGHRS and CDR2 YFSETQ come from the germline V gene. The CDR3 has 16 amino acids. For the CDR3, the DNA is TGCGCCAGCAGCTCCTCTCAGCGGGGCTACACAGATACGCAGTATTTT. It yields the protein CASSSSQRGYTDTQYF.

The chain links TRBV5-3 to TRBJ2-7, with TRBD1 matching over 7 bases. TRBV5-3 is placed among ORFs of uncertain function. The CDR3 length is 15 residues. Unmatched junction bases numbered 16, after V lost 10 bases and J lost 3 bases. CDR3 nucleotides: TGTGCCTACCAAGGAACCTACAGGGGCGGCTACGAGCAGTACTTC. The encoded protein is CAYQGTYRGGYEQYF.

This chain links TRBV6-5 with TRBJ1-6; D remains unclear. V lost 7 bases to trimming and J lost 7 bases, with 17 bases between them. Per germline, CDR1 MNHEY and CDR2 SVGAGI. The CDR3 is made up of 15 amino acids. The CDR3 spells CASKKQRFGNSPLHF. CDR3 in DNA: TGTGCCAGCAAAAAACAGCGGTTTGGGAATTCACCCCTCCACTTT.

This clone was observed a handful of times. CDR3 nucleotides: TGTGCCAGCAGTTTATTTGGGGGCTACGAGCAGTACTTC. Its protein product is CASSLFGGYEQYF. The chain links TRBV27 to TRBJ2-7; either TRBD1 or TRBD2 may fit D (5 bases each). Per the germline V gene, CDR1 is MNHEY and CDR2 is SMNVEV (reference sequence). V shed 1 base and J shed 3 bases, with 7 bases lying between them. This CDR3 has 13 residues.

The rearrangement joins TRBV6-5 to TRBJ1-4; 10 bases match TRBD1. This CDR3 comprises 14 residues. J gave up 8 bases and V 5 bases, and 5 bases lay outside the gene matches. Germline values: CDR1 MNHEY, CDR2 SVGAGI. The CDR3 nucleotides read TGTGCCAGCAGTCCCCGGACAGGGGGAGAAAAACTGTTTTTT. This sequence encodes CASSPRTGGEKLFF.

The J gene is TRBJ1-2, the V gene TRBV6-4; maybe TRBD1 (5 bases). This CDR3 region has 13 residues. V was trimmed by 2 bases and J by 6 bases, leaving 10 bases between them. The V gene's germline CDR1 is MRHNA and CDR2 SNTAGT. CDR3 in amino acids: CASSDGTYDGYTF. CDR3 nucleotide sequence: TGTGCCAGCAGTGACGGGACTTACGATGGCTACACCTTC.